A selection of T cell receptor beta chains follows, all from one sample in a study of CXCR3-negative and CXCR3-positive naive CD8 T cells. TCRdb reprocessed the 5' RACE reads, keeping one entry per CDR3 protein, no DNA. The table lists 45,000 to 65,000 distinct CDR3 sequences. The sequencing input was naive CXCR3- CD8+ T cells from blood. The receptors stem from a human donor in good health. Some clones in this sample may be carry-over from other donors' samples. Both conserved end residues are part of each CDR3.

v_call: TRBV28
j_call: TRBJ2-7
cdr3_aa: CASSLWGTPGYEQYF

v_call: TRBV29-1
j_call: TRBJ1-2
cdr3_aa: CSGQAGSSGYTF

v_call: TRBV12-3/TRBV12-4
j_call: TRBJ2-1
cdr3_aa: CASSLADRNEFF

v_call: TRBV11-2
j_call: TRBJ2-2
cdr3_aa: CASSLTGDNTGELFF

v_call: TRBV12-3/TRBV12-4
j_call: TRBJ2-5
cdr3_aa: CASSLIDGGQETQYF

v_call: TRBV28
j_call: TRBJ2-7
cdr3_aa: CASSLRGVREQYF

v_call: TRBV4-3
j_call: TRBJ2-2
cdr3_aa: CASSQLPTGNTGELFF

v_call: TRBV28
j_call: TRBJ2-1
cdr3_aa: CASSRLAGEQNEQFF

v_call: TRBV28
j_call: TRBJ2-5
cdr3_aa: CASSPPLLVLETQYF

v_call: TRBV29-1
j_call: TRBJ2-3
cdr3_aa: CSVEGGVGGGTDTQYF

v_call: TRBV20-1
j_call: TRBJ2-1
cdr3_aa: CSAEQPQSNSYNEQFF

v_call: TRBV6-5
j_call: TRBJ2-7
cdr3_aa: CASRKSDYEQYF

v_call: TRBV29-1
j_call: TRBJ2-3
cdr3_aa: CSVKPRQGAGDTQYF

v_call: TRBV11-2
j_call: TRBJ2-7
cdr3_aa: CASSLVGTGTLTAYEQYF

v_call: TRBV27
j_call: TRBJ1-5
cdr3_aa: CASSLSGQTYSNQPQHF

v_call: TRBV6-5
j_call: TRBJ2-5
cdr3_aa: CASSYSDRGLETQYF